The following is a T cell receptor beta chain sequence with its context. What it recognizes is unknown. The data derive from a study of Tregs in tolerant kidney transplant recipients. Regarding the study as a whole: Donor-specific Treg expansion exceeded global Treg expansion in tolerant patients, suggesting antigen drive.

The table came from immunoSEQ multiplex PCR; TCRdb's copy has only in-frame clones and leaves some out. The data hold 90,000 to 120,000 clones, with 90% observed a single time. The material sequenced was CD4+ T cells from blood, taken before the transplant. This receptor was taken from a human donor who received a combined kidney and bone marrow transplant.

The CDR3 sequence: CASSSRVPRGHGYTF. The CDR3 DNA reads as TGTGCCAGCAGCTCGCGGGTACCCAGGGGGCATGGCTACACCTTC. This sequence joins TRBV12-1 and TRBJ1-2; the table's D call, TRBD1, has no DNA check behind it. TRBV12-1 is given as a pseudogene. This CDR3 spans 15 amino acids.